These 19 T cell receptor beta chains share one sample of origin, sequenced in a study of cytomegalovirus exposure and HLA in healthy donors. Primers: 60 Vbeta forward and 13 Jbeta reverse. Repertoires were generated with immunoSEQ multiplex PCR, while TCRdb's copy carries only in-frame clones and drops some. The sample lists some 190,000 clones, 75% to 90% seen once, with around 0.34% in the top ten. Sequenced input: PBMCs. These receptors were taken from a woman between 25 and 40 years old in good health and CMV-seronegative.

The chain combines TRBV14 with TRBJ2-1, with TRBD2 as a possible D gene (5 bases). The ends were cut back, 3 bases at V and 2 bases at J, with 17 bases in the middle. CDR1 SGHDN and CDR2 FVKESK come from the germline V gene. The CDR3 covers 17 residues. The CDR3 region is CASSQLNTRSTYNEQFF. Here the CDR3 DNA reads TGTGCCAGCAGCCAGCTTAACACTAGGAGCACCTACAATGAGCAGTTCTTC.

In this sample, this clone turned up a few times. The chain couples TRBV6-5 to TRBJ1-5; D is possibly TRBD1 (6 bases). The length of the CDR3 is 15 residues. V was cut by 5 bases and J by 2 bases, with 13 bases left in between. Germline V gives CDR1 MNHEY, CDR2 SVGAGI. The CDR3 here is CASSLKQGGNQPQHF. CDR3 DNA: TGTGCCAGCAGTCTTAAACAGGGAGGCAATCAGCCCCAGCATTTT.

The genes are TRBV5-1 and TRBJ2-5; a possible D gene is TRBD2 (5 bases). The CDR3 sequence is 14 residues long. V was trimmed by 0 bases and J by 5 bases, leaving 11 bases between them. CDR1 and CDR2 (germline): SGHRS, YFSETQ. CDR3 loop: CASSLGSGRETQYF. The CDR3, as DNA: TGCGCCAGCAGCTTGGGGAGCGGCCGGGAGACCCAGTACTTC.

This sequence joins TRBV7-3 and TRBJ2-1; 7 nucleotides line up with TRBD2. This CDR3 is built from 16 residues. The junction had 11 bases not matched to a gene; V was cut back by 3 bases and J by 6 bases. Germline V lookup: CDR1 SGHTA, CDR2 FQGTGA. CDR3 bases: TGTGCCAGCAGCTTTCGGCGGGGGTCCGGTTCCAATGAGCAGTTCTTC. Protein sequence: CASSFRRGSGSNEQFF. Drawing the rest from reference TRBV7-3 and TRBJ2-1, the complete variable domain is GAGVSQTPSNKVTEKGKYVELRCDPISGHTALYWYRQSLGQGPEFLIYFQGTGAADDSGLPNDRFFAVRPEGSVSTLKIQRTERGDSAVYLCASSFRRGSGSNEQFFGPGTRLTVL.

The rearrangement links TRBV5-1 to TRBJ2-1, with unresolved D. The V end lost 0 bases, the J end lost 10 bases, and 20 bases lay between the germline ends. Germline-derived CDR1 and CDR2 are SGHRS and YFSETQ. The CDR3 covers 16 residues. CDR3 in DNA: TGCGCCAGCAGCTTGGGCCCGCTTGAGAGGCCTCGAGAGCAGTTCTTC. Protein product: CASSLGPLERPREQFF.

V is TRBV6-5 and J is TRBJ1-5, with 8 bases that match TRBD1. This CDR3 is 14 amino acids long. V trimming: 6 bases; J trimming: 6 bases; junction bases outside the gene matches: 7. Germline assignment: CDR1 MNHEY and CDR2 SVGAGI. For the CDR3, the DNA is TGTGCCAGCAGCCCCTGGGACAGGTCTCAGCCCCAGCATTTT. It translates to CASSPWDRSQPQHF.

The V call is TRBV2, the J call TRBJ2-3; 7 positions match TRBD2. The V gene end was trimmed by 7 bases and the J gene end by 0 bases; junction bases not matched to a gene: 7. CDR3 length equals 15 residues. Looked up from germline, CDR1 is SNHLY and CDR2 is FYNNEI. The CDR3 is CASNLLASSTDTQYF. The CDR3 DNA is TGTGCCAGCAACCTACTAGCGTCTAGCACAGATACGCAGTATTTT.

The chain is built from TRBV2 and TRBJ2-2; D remains ambiguous. With 6 bases removed from V and 6 bases from J, the gap between germline ends came to 8 bases. The CDR3 covers 12 residues. The germline V gene encodes CDR1 SNHLY and CDR2 FYNNEI. CDR3 coding DNA: TGTGCCAGCAGACGTGAGGCCGGGGAGCTGTTTTTT. This gives the protein CASRREAGELFF.

The rearrangement joins TRBV7-6 to TRBJ2-5; 9 nucleotides agree with TRBD1. This CDR3 has 15 amino acids. Germline V CDR1 and CDR2: SGHVS, FNYEAQ. The V segment lost 2 bases and the J segment 7 bases; nucleotides outside the gene matches: 8. This CDR3 is CASSLSGTTGGTQYF. The DNA for the CDR3 is TGTGCCAGCAGCTTATCGGGAACGACAGGGGGGACCCAGTACTTC.

This chain links TRBV5-8 with TRBJ2-1; 12 positions agree with TRBD2. Germline CDR1 is SGHTS and CDR2 is YDEGEE. The V gene end was trimmed by 0 bases and the J gene end by 0 bases; junction bases not matched to a gene: 7. CDR3 length equals 19 residues. This chain's CDR3 is CASSLARTSGTLSYNEQFF. The CDR3 DNA reads as TGTGCCAGCAGCTTGGCACGGACTAGCGGGACCCTCTCCTACAATGAGCAGTTCTTC.

V gene TRBV2 combines with J gene TRBJ1-5; no clear D gene. Trimming pared 3 bases from V and 7 bases from J, leaving 10 bases between. The CDR3 is 13 amino acids. Germline values: CDR1 SNHLY, CDR2 FYNNEI. The DNA of the CDR3 is TGTGCCAGCAGTGATCTGTCCGGGCAGCCCCAGCATTTT. It translates to CASSDLSGQPQHF.

V is TRBV2 and J is TRBJ2-7, with D possibly matching TRBD1 (5 bases). Germline CDR1 SNHLY, CDR2 FYNNEI. Deletions cut 4 bases from V and 2 bases from J, with 12 bases between. This CDR3 comprises 14 residues. CDR3: CASSGGSRTYEQYF. CDR3 DNA sequence: TGTGCCAGCAGTGGGGGCAGCAGAACCTACGAGCAGTACTTC.

The CDR3 reads CAISETTGGYAEAFF. In nucleotides, the CDR3 is TGTGCCATCAGTGAGACGACAGGGGGGTACGCTGAAGCTTTCTTT. The chain recombines TRBV10-3 with TRBJ1-1; 9 nucleotides line up with TRBD1. Trimming took 2 bases from V and 6 from J; bases not matched to a gene: 7. The CDR3 spans 15 residues. Germline V gives CDR1 ENHRY, CDR2 SYGVKD.

As regards this clone: This same CDR3 is encoded by further DNA sequences in the sample. CDR3 sequence: CASSIGAGGPYEQYF. CDR3 DNA sequence: TGTGCCAGTAGTATAGGTGCGGGAGGGCCGTACGAGCAGTACTTC. The gene calls are TRBV19 and TRBJ2-7, with TRBD2 identical over 9 bases. Germline V gives CDR1 LNHDA, CDR2 SQIVND (reference sequence). With 1 base clipped from V and 4 bases from J, the junction kept 5 bases outside the gene matches. The length of the CDR3 is 15 residues.

As for this clone: The same CDR3 also results from other DNA sequences found in this sample. The rearrangement joins TRBV9 to TRBJ1-2, with 8 bases that match TRBD1. Germline V lookup: CDR1 SGDLS, CDR2 YYNGEE. Trimming took 4 bases from V and 2 from J; bases not matched to a gene: 4. This CDR3 contains 14 residues. The CDR3 region has the DNA TGTGCCAGCAGCCCCGGACAGGGCAACTATGGCTACACCTTC. Translation gives CASSPGQGNYGYTF.

CDR3 sequence: CASSKQGANYGYTF. The CDR3 coding sequence is TGTGCCAGCAGTAAACAGGGGGCAAACTATGGCTACACCTTC. This rearrangement joins TRBV28 to TRBJ1-2; 9 positions match TRBD1. The CDR3 length is 14 residues. The V segment lost 5 bases and the J segment 2 bases; nucleotides outside the gene matches: 3. Per germline, CDR1 MDHEN and CDR2 SYDVKM.

The chain has TRBV29-1 and TRBJ2-1; TRBD2 matches at 11 bases. Germline loops: CDR1 SQVTM, CDR2 ANQGSEA. V lost 2 bases, J lost 10 bases, and 7 bases stayed unmatched. The CDR3 runs to 14 residues. CDR3 in DNA: TGCAGCGTTGAAAGAACTAGCGGGGGCGAGGAGCAGTTCTTC. The encoded protein is CSVERTSGGEEQFF.

This rearrangement joins TRBV4-2 to TRBJ2-3, with 8 bases identical to TRBD2. Germline V gives CDR1 LGHNA, CDR2 YNFKEQ. The V segment lost 8 bases and the J segment 5 bases; nucleotides outside the gene matches: 6. CDR3 length: 13 residues. CDR3 in amino acids: CASATSEGDTQYF. Written as DNA, the CDR3 is TGTGCCAGCGCGACTAGCGAGGGAGATACGCAGTATTTT.

V usage is TRBV9 and J usage is TRBJ2-2, with D perhaps matching TRBD2 (5 bases). CDR1 is SGDLS and CDR2 is YYNGEE in the germline V gene. Trimming left V 0 bases short and J 13 bases short, with 16 bases between. This CDR3 has 14 amino acids. CDR3 nucleotide sequence: TGTGCCAGCAGCGTAGCTGGAGCAGATGGAGGGCTGTTTTTT. It encodes CASSVAGADGGLFF.